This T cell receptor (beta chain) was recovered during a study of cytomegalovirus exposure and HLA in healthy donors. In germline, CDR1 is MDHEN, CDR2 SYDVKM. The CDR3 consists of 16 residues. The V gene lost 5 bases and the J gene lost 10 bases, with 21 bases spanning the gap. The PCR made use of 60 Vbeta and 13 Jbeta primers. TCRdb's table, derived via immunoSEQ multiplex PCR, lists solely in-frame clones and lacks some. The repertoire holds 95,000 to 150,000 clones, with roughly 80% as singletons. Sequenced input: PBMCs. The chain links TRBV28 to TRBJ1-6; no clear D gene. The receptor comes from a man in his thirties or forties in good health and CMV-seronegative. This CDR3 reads CASSLSEEVLGSPLHF. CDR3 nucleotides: TGTGCCAGCAGTCTCTCCGAGGAGGTATTAGGCTCACCCCTCCACTTT.